A few counts support the clone carrying this TCR beta chain. Antigen specificity is unknown. The data were obtained in a study of cytomegalovirus exposure and HLA in healthy donors. General study points: Most subjects had HLA-A and HLA-B alleles reportedly predicted accurately by TCR beta sequences.

13 Jbeta primers and 60 Vbeta primers were used for the PCR. The protocol was immunoSEQ multiplex PCR, while the TCRdb copy is restricted to in-frame clones and leaves out a portion. The data hold about 160,000 clones, with 75% observed a single time. This CDR3 comprises 14 residues. Germline CDR1 SGHAT, CDR2 FQNNGV. V was clipped by 2 bases and J by 8 bases, with 12 bases between them. Sequenced sample: PBMCs. The chain couples TRBV11-2 to TRBJ1-4; D not certain. This clonotype was obtained from a female donor in good health and CMV-seronegative. The CDR3 DNA reads as TGTGCCAGCAGCTTATCGTACAGCCAAGAAAAACTGTTTTTT. It codes for CASSLSYSQEKLFF. Based on the CDR3 plus reference TRBV11-2 and TRBJ1-4, the full variable domain is EAGVAQSPRYKIIEKRQSVAFWCNPISGHATLYWYQQILGQGPKLLIQFQNNGVVDDSQLPKDRFSAERLKGVDSTLKIQPAKLEDSAVYLCASSLSYSQEKLFFGSGTQLSVL.